The 13 T cell receptor beta chains in this list originate from one sample, sequenced in a study of T cells in Graves' hyperthyroidism and ophthalmopathy. Using RNA transcripts as the source, TCR beta CDR3 regions were amplified. A set of HTBI primers served as the primers for a first-round RT-PCR of the TCR CDR3. TCRdb independently ran MiXCR on the multiplex PCR reads; one entry per CDR3 protein. The sample holds hundreds of thousands of distinct CDR3 sequences, about 13% seen once. The sample comprised blood. Receptors originate from a woman between 18 and 29 years old with Graves' hyperthyroidism.

The table lists this clonotype with a few counts. Being one base from a much bigger clone, this may be a read error. V gene TRBV6-2 or TRBV6-3 combines with J gene TRBJ1-1; possibly TRBD1 for D (6 bases). Per the germline V gene, CDR1 is MNHEY and CDR2 is SVGEGT. CDR3 size: 16 residues. Written as DNA, the CDR3 is TGTGCCACCTTGGACAGAAAATTATATTCGAACACTGAAGCTTCCTTT. Its translation: CATLDRKLYSNTEASF.

This clonotype was seen at least ten times. The chain is built from TRBV2 and TRBJ2-3; D could derive from TRBD1 or TRBD2 (6 bases each). CDR1 is SNHLY and CDR2 is FYNNEI in the germline V gene. This CDR3 is 14 amino acids long. V gave up 8 bases and J gave up 2 bases, with 14 bases separating them. The CDR3 loop is CASGGPTSTDTQYF. CDR3 bases: TGTGCCAGCGGGGGGCCGACCTCCACAGATACGCAGTATTTT.

This clonotype was recorded at least ten times. The chain uses TRBV20-1 and TRBJ2-5; 7 nucleotides agree with TRBD2. V gave up 1 base and J gave up 7 bases; unmatched junction bases: 9. From germline, CDR1 is DFQATT and CDR2 SNEGSKA (reference sequence). The CDR3 sequence is 14 residues long. For the CDR3, the DNA is TGCAGTGCTAGAGCCGGCCTCTCGGGGGGGACCCAGTACTTC. Translated: CSARAGLSGGTQYF.

This clonotype was detected a few times. V and J are TRBV6-4 and TRBJ1-2; D is possibly TRBD1 (6 bases). The CDR3 runs to 13 residues. CDR1 MRHNA and CDR2 SNTAGT come from the germline V gene. V was shortened by 5 bases and J by 3 bases, with 10 bases between the two germline ends. The CDR3 DNA reads TGTGCCAGCAGTCAGGGACACGACTATGGCTACACCTTC. Protein: CASSQGHDYGYTF.

This clonotype has a handful of counts. This rearrangement joins TRBV6-9 to TRBJ2-7; possibly TRBD2 for D (6 bases). This CDR3 contains 14 residues. CDR1 and CDR2 (germline): MNHGY, SVAAGI. V was clipped by 3 bases and J by 3 bases, with 12 bases between them. The DNA of the CDR3 is TGTGCCAGCAGTTACCCGACTAGTCTCTACGAGCAGTACTTC. Protein: CASSYPTSLYEQYF.

At least ten counts were recorded for this clonotype. The chain is built from TRBV20-1 and TRBJ1-5, with no clear D. This CDR3 has 15 residues. Trimming removed 1 base from V and 0 bases from J, with 10 bases in between. The germline V gene encodes CDR1 DFQATT and CDR2 SNEGSKA (reference sequence). CDR3 nucleotides: TGCAGTGCTAGAGTCGGTGGATATAGCAATCAGCCCCAGCATTTT. Its translation: CSARVGGYSNQPQHF.

This clonotype has at least ten counts. The chain links TRBV5-1 to TRBJ2-1; 13 bases are a match to TRBD2. The V gene's germline CDR1 is SGHRS and CDR2 YFSETQ. The CDR3 loop spans 16 amino acids. After removal of 4 bases from V and 8 bases from J, the junction contained 9 bases not matched to a gene. This CDR3 is CASSLPTGLAGDEQFF. DNA for the CDR3: TGCGCCAGCAGCCTACCCACCGGACTAGCGGGAGATGAGCAGTTCTTC. The variable domain in full, completed from reference TRBV5-1 and TRBJ2-1, reads KAGVTQTPRYLIKTRGQQVTLSCSPISGHRSVSWYQQTPGQGLQFLFEYFSETQRNKGNFPGRFSGRQFSNSRSEMNVSTLELGDSALYLCASSLPTGLAGDEQFFGPGTRLTVL.

There are many counts of this clonotype. The chain has TRBV27 and TRBJ1-1; possibly TRBD1 for D (5 bases). The CDR3 loop spans 15 amino acids. V lost 5 bases to trimming and J lost 5 bases, with 18 bases between them. Germline loops: CDR1 MNHEY, CDR2 SMNVEV (reference sequence). CDR3 DNA sequence: TGTGCCAGCAGTCCGCCGTGGGGGGGAGGGACTGAAGCTTTCTTT. Its protein product is CASSPPWGGGTEAFF.

This clonotype has ten or more counts. The chain combines TRBV3-1 with TRBJ2-7; D gene uncertain. The CDR3 spans 14 residues. Germline loops: CDR1 LGHDT, CDR2 YNNKEL (reference sequence). Trimming cost V 4 bases and J 2 bases, with 12 bases left between them. The CDR3: CASSLPGQTYEQYF. In nucleotides, the CDR3 is TGTGCCAGCAGCCTTCCCGGGCAGACCTACGAGCAGTACTTC.

The chain recombines TRBV5-8 with TRBJ2-5, with D perhaps matching TRBD1 (5 bases). V was shortened by 0 bases and J by 0 bases, with 21 bases between the two germline ends. The CDR3 has 19 amino acids. Germline V lookup: CDR1 SGHTS, CDR2 YDEGEE. In DNA, the CDR3 is TGTGCCAGCAGCTTGGAGGGATACAAGGGCAGGGCGTACCAAGAGACCCAGTACTTC. Protein product: CASSLEGYKGRAYQETQYF.

This clonotype was picked up many times. The CDR3 DNA follows: TGTGCCAGCAGCGGAGGACAGGGCGATGGCTACACCTTC. Its protein product is CASSGGQGDGYTF. The rearrangement joins TRBV6-4 to TRBJ1-2; 8 bases match TRBD1. This CDR3 has 13 residues. Germline CDR1 MRHNA, CDR2 SNTAGT. J was trimmed by 6 bases and V by 6 bases; bases with no gene match: 6.

This clonotype came up a few times. The chain carries TRBV9 and TRBJ2-2; D perhaps matches TRBD1 (6 bases). The CDR3 runs 16 residues. The ends were cut back, 3 bases at V and 0 bases at J, with 12 bases in the middle. The germline V gene encodes CDR1 SGDLS and CDR2 YYNGEE. CDR3: CASSESSGANTGELFF. DNA for the CDR3: TGTGCCAGCAGCGAGTCGTCAGGGGCGAACACCGGGGAGCTGTTTTTT.

This clonotype was observed many times. This chain links TRBV3-1 with TRBJ2-1, with TRBD2 matching over 8 bases. This CDR3 has 18 amino acids. Germline V gene data show CDR1 as LGHDT and CDR2 as YNNKEL (reference sequence). Trimming removed 2 bases from V and 0 bases from J; junction bases left unmatched: 9. CDR3 region: CASSQSAGGMSSYNEQFF. The CDR3 nucleotides are TGTGCCAGCAGCCAATCTGCGGGGGGCATGAGCTCCTACAATGAGCAGTTCTTC.